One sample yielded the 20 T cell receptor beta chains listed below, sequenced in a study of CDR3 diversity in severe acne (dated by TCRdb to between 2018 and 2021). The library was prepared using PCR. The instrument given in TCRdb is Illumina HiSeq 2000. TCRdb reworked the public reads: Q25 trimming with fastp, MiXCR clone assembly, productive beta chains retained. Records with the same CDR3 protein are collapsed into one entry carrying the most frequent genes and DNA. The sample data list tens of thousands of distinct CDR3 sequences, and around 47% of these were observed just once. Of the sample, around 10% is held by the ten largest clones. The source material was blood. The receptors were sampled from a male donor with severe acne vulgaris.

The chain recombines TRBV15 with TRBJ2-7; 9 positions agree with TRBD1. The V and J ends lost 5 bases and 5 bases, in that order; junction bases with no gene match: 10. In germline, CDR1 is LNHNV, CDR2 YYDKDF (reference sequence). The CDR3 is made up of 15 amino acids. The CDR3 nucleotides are TGTGCCACCAGCCGAGGAAGGGGACAGGGACACGAGCAGTACTTC. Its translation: CATSRGRGQGHEQYF.

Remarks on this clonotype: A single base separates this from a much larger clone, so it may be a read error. The CDR3 spells CASSEQGRNTEAFF. CDR3 nucleotide sequence: TGTGCCAGCAGCGAACAGGGGAGGAACACTGAAGCTTTCTTT. The V gene is TRBV7-9, the J gene TRBJ1-1; TRBD1 matches at 7 bases. CDR1 and CDR2 from the germline V gene are SEHNR and FQNEAQ (reference sequence). This CDR3 has 14 amino acids. Trimming at V came to 5 bases and at J to 1 base, leaving 4 bases not matched to a gene. Full variable domain (outside the CDR3, taken from reference TRBV7-9 and TRBJ1-1): DTGVSQNPRHKITKRGQNVTFRCDPISEHNRLYWYRQTLGQGPEFLTYFQNEAQLEKSRLLSDRFSAERPKGSFSTLEIQRTEQGDSAMYLCASSEQGRNTEAFFGQGTRLTVV.

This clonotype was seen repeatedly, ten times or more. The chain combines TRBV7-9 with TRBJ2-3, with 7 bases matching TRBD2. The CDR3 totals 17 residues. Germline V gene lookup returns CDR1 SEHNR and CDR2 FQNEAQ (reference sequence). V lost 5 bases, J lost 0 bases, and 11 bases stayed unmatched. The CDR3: CASSPYGLGSSTDTQYF. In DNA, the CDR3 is TGTGCCAGCAGCCCGTACGGACTAGGGTCTAGCACAGATACGCAGTATTTT.

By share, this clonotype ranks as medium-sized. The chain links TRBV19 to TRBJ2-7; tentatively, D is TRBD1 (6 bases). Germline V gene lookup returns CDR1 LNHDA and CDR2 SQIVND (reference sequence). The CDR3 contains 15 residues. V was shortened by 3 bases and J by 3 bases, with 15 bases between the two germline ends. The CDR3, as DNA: TGTGCCAGTAGTATGCTCAGGGGTGGGGACTACGAGCAGTACTTC. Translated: CASSMLRGGDYEQYF. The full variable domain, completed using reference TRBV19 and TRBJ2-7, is DGGITQSPKYLFRKEGQNVTLSCEQNLNHDAMYWYRQDPGQGLRLIYYSQIVNDFQKGDIAEGYSVSREKKESFPLTVTSAQKNPTAFYLCASSMLRGGDYEQYFGPGTRLTVT.

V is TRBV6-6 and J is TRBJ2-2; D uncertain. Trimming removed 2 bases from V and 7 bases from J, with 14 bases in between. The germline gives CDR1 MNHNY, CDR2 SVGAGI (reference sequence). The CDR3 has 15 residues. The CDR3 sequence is CASSYQVATGGELFF. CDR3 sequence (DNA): TGTGCCAGCAGTTACCAGGTTGCGACCGGCGGGGAGCTGTTTTTT.

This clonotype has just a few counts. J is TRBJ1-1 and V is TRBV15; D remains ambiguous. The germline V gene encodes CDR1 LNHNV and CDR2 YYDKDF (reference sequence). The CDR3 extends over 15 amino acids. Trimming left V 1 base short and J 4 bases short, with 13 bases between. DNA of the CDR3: TGTGCCACCAGCAGAGCCGGGAGCCAACTCACTGAAGCTTTCTTT. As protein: CATSRAGSQLTEAFF.

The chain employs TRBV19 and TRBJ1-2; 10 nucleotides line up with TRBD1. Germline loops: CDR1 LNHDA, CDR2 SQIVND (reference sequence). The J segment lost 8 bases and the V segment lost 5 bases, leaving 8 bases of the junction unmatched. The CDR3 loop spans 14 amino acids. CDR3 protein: CASSSSGTGDGYTF. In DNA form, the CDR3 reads TGTGCCAGTAGTTCGTCCGGGACAGGGGACGGCTACACCTTC.

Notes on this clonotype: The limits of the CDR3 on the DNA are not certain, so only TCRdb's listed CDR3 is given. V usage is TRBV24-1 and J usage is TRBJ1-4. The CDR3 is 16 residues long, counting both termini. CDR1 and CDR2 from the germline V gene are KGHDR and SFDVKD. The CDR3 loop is CATSEVRLQLMKNCFF.

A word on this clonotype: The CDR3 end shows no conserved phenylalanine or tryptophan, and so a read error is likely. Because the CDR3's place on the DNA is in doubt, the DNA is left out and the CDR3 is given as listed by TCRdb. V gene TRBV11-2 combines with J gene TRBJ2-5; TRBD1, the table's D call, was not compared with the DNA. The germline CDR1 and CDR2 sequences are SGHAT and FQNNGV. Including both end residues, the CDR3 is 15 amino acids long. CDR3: CASSPGGVYGYTFGS.

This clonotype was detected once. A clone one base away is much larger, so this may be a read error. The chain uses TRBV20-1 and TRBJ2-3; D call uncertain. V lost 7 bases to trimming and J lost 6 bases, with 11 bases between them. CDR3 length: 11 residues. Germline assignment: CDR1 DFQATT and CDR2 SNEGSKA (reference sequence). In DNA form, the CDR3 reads TGCAGTGGGCCGCGTATGGATACGCAGTATTTT. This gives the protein CSGPRMDTQYF.

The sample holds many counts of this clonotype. The CDR3 coding sequence is TGTGCCAGCAGCTTTGGCCAGGGTGACGAGCAGTACTTC. Protein: CASSFGQGDEQYF. This chain joins TRBV5-6 and TRBJ2-7; the D gene is possibly TRBD1 (5 bases). This CDR3 contains 13 residues. Trimming pared 2 bases from V and 5 bases from J, leaving 11 bases between. Germline CDR1 is SGHDT and CDR2 is YYEEEE.

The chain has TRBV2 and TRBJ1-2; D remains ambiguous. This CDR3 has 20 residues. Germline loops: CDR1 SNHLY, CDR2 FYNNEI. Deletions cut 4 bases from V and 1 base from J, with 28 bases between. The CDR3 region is CASSAFGQEDGHSVNYGYTF. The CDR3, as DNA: TGTGCCAGCAGTGCTTTTGGGCAAGAGGACGGGCATTCAGTTAACTATGGCTACACCTTC.

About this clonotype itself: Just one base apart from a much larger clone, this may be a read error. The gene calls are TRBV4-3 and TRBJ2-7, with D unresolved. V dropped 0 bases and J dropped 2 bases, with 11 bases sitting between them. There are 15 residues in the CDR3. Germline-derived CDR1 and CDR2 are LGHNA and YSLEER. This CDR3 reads CASSQDLRRAYEQYF. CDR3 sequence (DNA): TGCGCCAGCAGCCAAGATCTTAGGAGAGCCTACGAGCAGTACTTC.

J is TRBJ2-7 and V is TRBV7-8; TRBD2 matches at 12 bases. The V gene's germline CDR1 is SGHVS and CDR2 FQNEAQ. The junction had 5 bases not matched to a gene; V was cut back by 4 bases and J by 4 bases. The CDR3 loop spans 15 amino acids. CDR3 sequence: CASSSLAGGSYEQYF. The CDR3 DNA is TGTGCCAGCAGCTCCCTAGCGGGAGGGTCTTACGAGCAGTACTTC.

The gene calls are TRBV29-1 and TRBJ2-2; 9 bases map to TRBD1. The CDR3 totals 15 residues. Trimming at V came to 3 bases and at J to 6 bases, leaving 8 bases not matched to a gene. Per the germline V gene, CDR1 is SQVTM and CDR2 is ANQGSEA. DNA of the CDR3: TGCAGCGTTGAGAGCGGGGACAGGGTGCCCGGGGAGCTGTTTTTT. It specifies CSVESGDRVPGELFF.

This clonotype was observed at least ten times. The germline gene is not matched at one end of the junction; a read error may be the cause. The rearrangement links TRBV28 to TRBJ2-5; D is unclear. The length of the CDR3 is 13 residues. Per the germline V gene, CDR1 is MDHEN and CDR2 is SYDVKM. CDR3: CASSYPALETQHF. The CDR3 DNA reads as TGTGCCAGCAGTTATCCGGCCCTAGAGACCCAGCACTTC.

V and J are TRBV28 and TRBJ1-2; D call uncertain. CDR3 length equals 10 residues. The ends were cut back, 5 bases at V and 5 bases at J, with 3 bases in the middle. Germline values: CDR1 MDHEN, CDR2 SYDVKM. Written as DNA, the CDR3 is TGTGCCAGCAGTCGGTATGGCTACACCTTC. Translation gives CASSRYGYTF.

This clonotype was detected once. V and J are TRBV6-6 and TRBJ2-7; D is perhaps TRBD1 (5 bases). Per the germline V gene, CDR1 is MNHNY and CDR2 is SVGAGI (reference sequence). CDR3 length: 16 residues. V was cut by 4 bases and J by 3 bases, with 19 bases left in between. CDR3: CASSFPGWSYGYEQYF. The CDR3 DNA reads TGTGCCAGCAGTTTCCCAGGGTGGTCCTATGGCTACGAGCAGTACTTC.

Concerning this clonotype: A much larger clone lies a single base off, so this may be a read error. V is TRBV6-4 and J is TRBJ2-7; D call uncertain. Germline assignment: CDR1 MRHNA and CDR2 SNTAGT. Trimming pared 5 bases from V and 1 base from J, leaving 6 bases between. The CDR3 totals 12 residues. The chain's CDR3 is CASSNNSYEQYF. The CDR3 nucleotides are TGTGCCAGCAGTAATAATTCCTACGAGCAGTACTTC.

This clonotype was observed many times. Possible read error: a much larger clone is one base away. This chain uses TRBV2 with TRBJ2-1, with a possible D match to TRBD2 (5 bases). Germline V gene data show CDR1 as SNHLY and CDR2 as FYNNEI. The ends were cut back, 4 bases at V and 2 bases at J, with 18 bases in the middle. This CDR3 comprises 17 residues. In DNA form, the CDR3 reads TGTGCCAGCAGTGGGAGGAGCGGACGAAGCCCCTACAATGAGCAGTTCTTC. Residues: CASSGRSGRSPYNEQFF.